This passage covers 30 T cell receptor beta chains from one sample sequenced in a study of blood T cells in healthy people across ages. A second PCR of 7 to 11 cycles used a sample-barcoded 5' primer and a J-beta primer mix. TCRdb reprocessed the 5' RACE reads with MiXCR, giving one entry per CDR3 protein. Here the sample spans roughly 800,000 distinct CDR3 sequences, roughly 60% being singletons. Sequencing was performed on blood. These receptors all come from a man in his thirties or forties in good health.

The sample holds a few counts of this clonotype. The gene calls are TRBV5-1 and TRBJ1-2; 10 bases map to TRBD1. J was trimmed by 2 bases and V by 2 bases; bases with no gene match: 3. Per germline, CDR1 SGHRS and CDR2 YFSETQ. This CDR3 contains 15 residues. The CDR3 region is CASSLGTGENYGYTF. As DNA, the CDR3 is TGCGCCAGCAGCTTAGGGACAGGGGAGAACTATGGCTACACCTTC.

The chain's CDR3 is CASRTSGTGDQPQHF. The DNA for the CDR3 is TGTGCCAGCAGAACCTCCGGGACAGGGGATCAGCCCCAGCATTTT. The chain combines TRBV28 with TRBJ1-5; 10 bases map to TRBD1. V lost 6 bases, J lost 5 bases, and 7 bases stayed unmatched. The CDR3 has 15 amino acids. Germline V lookup: CDR1 MDHEN, CDR2 SYDVKM.

This clonotype was seen a handful of times. The gene calls are TRBV20-1 and TRBJ2-7; D tentatively reads TRBD1 or TRBD2 (5 bases each). CDR1 and CDR2 from the germline V gene are DFQATT and SNEGSKA (reference sequence). V dropped 3 bases and J dropped 6 bases, with 18 bases sitting between them. The CDR3 sequence is 14 residues long. As DNA, the CDR3 is TGCAGTGCTAGGAGAGAACTAGGTAGGGGCGAGCAGTACTTC. The encoded protein is CSARRELGRGEQYF.

The chain combines TRBV12-3 or TRBV12-4 with TRBJ2-1, with 12 nucleotides matching TRBD2. The V segment lost 6 bases and the J segment 8 bases; nucleotides outside the gene matches: 8. There are 15 residues in the CDR3. For the CDR3, the DNA is TGTGCCAGCAGCCCAACTAGCGGGGGGAAGTATGAGCAGTTCTTC. Its translation: CASSPTSGGKYEQFF.

V is TRBV29-1 and J is TRBJ2-1, with TRBD2 identical over 8 bases. This CDR3 spans 12 amino acids. Germline CDR1 and CDR2: SQVTM and ANQGSEA. V lost 6 bases, J lost 7 bases, and 5 bases stayed unmatched. The CDR3 spells CSVTGGGNEQFF. For the CDR3, the DNA is TGCAGCGTGACGGGAGGGGGGAATGAGCAGTTCTTC.

The chain has TRBV7-2 and TRBJ1-1; D is unclear. Trimming shortened V by 3 bases and J by 5 bases, and 13 bases separated the two germline ends. There are 14 residues in the CDR3. Germline V CDR1 and CDR2: SGHTA, FQGNSA. In DNA form, the CDR3 reads TGTGCCAGCAGCTTGGAAGGGTTTAGTACTGAAGCTTTCTTT. Translating it yields CASSLEGFSTEAFF.

The chain is built from TRBV12-3 or TRBV12-4 and TRBJ2-5; 13 bases fit TRBD2. This CDR3 has 17 residues. The V segment lost 5 bases and the J segment 11 bases; nucleotides outside the gene matches: 17. CDR3 nucleotide sequence: TGTGCCAGCAGTACCGGGACTAGCGGGGATCGGGTATGGGAGCAGTACTTC. Translating it yields CASSTGTSGDRVWEQYF.

V is TRBV10-2 and J is TRBJ2-5; D tentatively fits TRBD1 or TRBD2 (6 bases each). CDR1 and CDR2 from the germline V gene are WSHSY and SAAADI. With 0 bases removed from V and 11 bases from J, the gap between germline ends came to 13 bases. The CDR3 is 13 amino acids. CDR3 loop: CASSESWGAGQYF. The DNA of the CDR3 is TGCGCCAGCAGTGAGTCATGGGGGGCCGGGCAGTACTTC.

This chain joins TRBV25-1 and TRBJ1-2, with 7 positions matching TRBD1. Per the germline V gene, CDR1 is MGHDK and CDR2 is SYGVNS. CDR3 length: 17 residues. V was pared by 2 bases and J by 5 bases, with 14 bases of the junction left unmatched. The chain's CDR3 is CASSEHGVGQAVYGYTF. CDR3 nucleotide sequence: TGTGCCAGCAGTGAACACGGCGTTGGACAGGCGGTATATGGCTACACCTTC.

The chain combines TRBV20-1 with TRBJ2-7; 13 positions match TRBD2. This CDR3 has 16 residues. With V trimmed by 3 bases and J by 6 bases, 11 bases remained unmatched. Germline CDR1 and CDR2: DFQATT and SNEGSKA (reference sequence). CDR3 region: CSAREPTSGRAREQYF. CDR3 in DNA: TGCAGTGCTAGGGAACCTACTAGCGGGAGGGCGCGCGAGCAGTACTTC.

This sequence joins TRBV9 and TRBJ2-7; TRBD2 matches at 13 bases. V lost 4 bases to trimming and J lost 7 bases; unmatched junction nucleotides: 5. Germline V gene lookup returns CDR1 SGDLS and CDR2 YYNGEE. The CDR3 consists of 14 residues. Written as DNA, the CDR3 is TGTGCCAGCAGCACCCAGGGACTAGCGGGAGAGCAGTACTTC. Protein: CASSTQGLAGEQYF.

This clonotype came up a few times. V usage is TRBV3-1 and J usage is TRBJ2-7, with 11 bases matching TRBD2. Per germline, CDR1 LGHDT and CDR2 YNNKEL (reference sequence). This CDR3 spans 15 amino acids. The V segment lost 4 bases and the J segment 3 bases; nucleotides outside the gene matches: 5. The CDR3 DNA reads as TGTGCCAGCAGCCCCATAGCGGGGGGGGGCTACGAGCAGTACTTC. Its protein is CASSPIAGGGYEQYF.

V is TRBV25-1 and J is TRBJ1-3, with a tentative D call TRBD1 (6 bases). Looked up from germline, CDR1 is MGHDK and CDR2 is SYGVNS. Trimming shortened V by 3 bases and J by 9 bases, and 15 bases separated the two germline ends. This CDR3 region has 14 residues. The CDR3 sequence is CASSDPRTVTTIYF. CDR3 nucleotides: TGTGCCAGCAGTGATCCCCGGACAGTTACCACCATATATTTT.

The chain joins TRBV6-5 to TRBJ2-5, with D tentatively TRBD1 (5 bases). The CDR3 totals 13 residues. The germline gives CDR1 MNHEY, CDR2 SVGAGI. V was shortened by 6 bases and J by 2 bases, with 10 bases between the two germline ends. CDR3 in DNA: TGTGCCAGCAGCAAACAGGAGCAAGAGACCCAGTACTTC. Amino acids: CASSKQEQETQYF.

J is TRBJ2-7 and V is TRBV20-1; D uncertain. CDR1 DFQATT and CDR2 SNEGSKA come from the germline V gene (reference sequence). The CDR3 contains 12 residues. With 1 base removed from V and 3 bases from J, the gap between germline ends came to 7 bases. DNA of the CDR3: TGCAGTGCTAGAGGGTTAGTCTACGAGCAGTACTTC. Its translation: CSARGLVYEQYF.

The chain uses TRBV5-4 and TRBJ2-2; TRBD1 matches 9 bases. Trimming removed 4 bases from V and 7 bases from J; junction bases left unmatched: 11. The CDR3 contains 16 residues. CDR1 SGHNT and CDR2 YYREEE come from the germline V gene (reference sequence). CDR3 protein: CASSQPGQGQSGELFF. The DNA of the CDR3 is TGTGCCAGCAGCCAACCGGGACAGGGCCAGAGCGGGGAGCTGTTTTTT.

The V and J genes are TRBV20-1 and TRBJ2-7; D uncertain. The germline V gene encodes CDR1 DFQATT and CDR2 SNEGSKA (reference sequence). The CDR3 spans 13 residues. The V end lost 4 bases, the J end lost 7 bases, and 17 bases lay between the germline ends. In DNA, the CDR3 is TGCAGTGCTAAAGAAGCCAGCGTCAATGAGCAGTACTTC. This encodes CSAKEASVNEQYF.

This clonotype was seen many times. The rearrangement links TRBV7-2 to TRBJ1-5; D gene ambiguous. The CDR3 contains 15 residues. The germline V gene encodes CDR1 SGHTA and CDR2 FQGNSA. Trimming stripped 3 bases from V and 6 bases from J, with 15 bases between. CDR3 coding DNA: TGTGCCAGCAGCTTTCTTAGTCAAAATGGTCAGCCCCAGCATTTT. This gives the protein CASSFLSQNGQPQHF.

This clonotype has at least ten counts. The chain employs TRBV3-1 and TRBJ2-7; TRBD1 might be the D (5 bases). V was shortened by 4 bases and J by 2 bases, with 9 bases between the two germline ends. Germline V gives CDR1 LGHDT, CDR2 YNNKEL (reference sequence). There are 13 residues in the CDR3. CDR3 DNA sequence: TGTGCCAGCAGCCTTGGCAGGGCCTACGAGCAGTACTTC. Protein sequence: CASSLGRAYEQYF.

The chain recombines TRBV4-2 with TRBJ2-3; 12 bases align to TRBD2. CDR3 length equals 17 residues. Germline V CDR1 and CDR2: LGHNA, YNFKEQ. V dropped 2 bases and J dropped 5; count of bases not matched to a gene: 8. CDR3 residues: CASSQLGLAGGQDTQYF. In nucleotides, the CDR3 is TGTGCCAGCAGCCAATTAGGGCTAGCGGGAGGGCAAGATACGCAGTATTTT.

The V gene is TRBV5-1, the J gene TRBJ1-6; 7 bases are a match to TRBD1. The CDR3 sequence is 15 residues long. With 0 bases clipped from V and 8 bases from J, the junction kept 5 bases outside the gene matches. Germline lookup yields CDR1 SGHRS and CDR2 YFSETQ. In DNA, the CDR3 is TGCGCCAGCAGCTTGGGCGAAGGGGGCGATTCACCCCTCCACTTT. It specifies CASSLGEGGDSPLHF.

This chain connects TRBV20-1 to TRBJ2-1; 8 bases line up with TRBD2. Looked up from germline, CDR1 is DFQATT and CDR2 is SNEGSKA (reference sequence). The CDR3 totals 14 residues. After removal of 5 bases from V and 1 base from J, the junction contained 4 bases not matched to a gene. The CDR3 sequence: CSAGAGESYNEQFF. As DNA, the CDR3 is TGCAGTGCTGGAGCGGGAGAGTCCTACAATGAGCAGTTCTTC.

The chain carries TRBV5-1 and TRBJ2-7; 7 positions agree with TRBD1. CDR3 length: 14 residues. V was pared by 4 bases and J by 3 bases, with 7 bases of the junction left unmatched. Germline assignment: CDR1 SGHRS and CDR2 YFSETQ. The CDR3 region is CASSPGTADYEQYF. In DNA form, the CDR3 reads TGCGCCAGCAGCCCCGGGACAGCTGACTACGAGCAGTACTTC.

The chain joins TRBV12-3 or TRBV12-4 to TRBJ2-7, with TRBD2 identical over 8 bases. The V segment lost 9 bases and the J segment 2 bases; nucleotides outside the gene matches: 6. This CDR3 spans 13 amino acids. CDR3: CASSGKPTYEQYF. In nucleotides, the CDR3 is TGTGCCAGTAGCGGGAAGCCAACCTACGAGCAGTACTTC.

This chain uses TRBV6-1 with TRBJ2-6; no definite D call. Germline V gene data show CDR1 as MNHNS and CDR2 as SASEGT. Deletions cut 5 bases from V and 4 bases from J, with 12 bases between. The CDR3 runs 15 residues. CDR3 region: CASSPATAGANVLTF. Here the CDR3 DNA reads TGTGCCAGCAGTCCGGCCACTGCGGGGGCCAACGTCCTGACTTTC.

This clonotype turned up a few times. The chain links TRBV20-1 to TRBJ1-5, with a tentative D call TRBD1 (6 bases). CDR3 length: 14 residues. The V end was cut by 3 bases, the J end by 3 bases, with 12 bases between. Germline CDR1 is DFQATT and CDR2 is SNEGSKA (reference sequence). The CDR3 here is CSASEQGPNQPQHF. The CDR3 DNA reads TGCAGTGCTAGTGAACAGGGACCCAATCAGCCCCAGCATTTT.

Turning to this clonotype: A much bigger clone sits one base away, suggesting this may be a read error. The chain uses TRBV25-1 and TRBJ2-7; weak D call: TRBD1 (7 bases). In germline, CDR1 is MGHDK, CDR2 SYGVNS. The CDR3 contains 18 residues. This CDR3 reads CASSESHESQGGGYEQNF. The CDR3 DNA reads TGTGCCAGCAGTGAATCCCACGAGTCCCAGGGGGGCGGATACGAGCAGAACTTC.

The chain combines TRBV5-1 with TRBJ2-5; 9 bases line up with TRBD1. The J call may be faulty, since TRBJ2-7 better matches the DNA end. The CDR3 extends over 15 amino acids. The germline CDR1 and CDR2 sequences are SGHRS and YFSETQ. The CDR3 sequence is CASSLAQGARHEQYF. The CDR3 DNA is TGCGCCAGCAGCTTGGCACAGGGGGCTCGCCACGAGCAGTACTTC.

The rearrangement joins TRBV6-1 to TRBJ1-4; D unclear. In germline, CDR1 is MNHNS, CDR2 SASEGT. The CDR3 loop spans 14 amino acids. Deletions cut 4 bases from V and 3 bases from J, with 9 bases between. The CDR3: CASSGDLPNEKLFF. The CDR3 DNA sequence: TGTGCCAGCAGTGGAGACCTCCCTAATGAAAAACTGTTTTTT.

The CDR3: CSVAAGDFRSEQFF. DNA for the CDR3: TGCAGCGTTGCGGCAGGGGATTTTCGGAGTGAGCAGTTCTTC. V and J are TRBV29-1 and TRBJ2-1, with D perhaps matching TRBD1 (6 bases). The CDR3 is made up of 14 amino acids. CDR1 and CDR2 from the germline V gene are SQVTM and ANQGSEA. Trimming left V 4 bases short and J 9 bases short, with 19 bases between.